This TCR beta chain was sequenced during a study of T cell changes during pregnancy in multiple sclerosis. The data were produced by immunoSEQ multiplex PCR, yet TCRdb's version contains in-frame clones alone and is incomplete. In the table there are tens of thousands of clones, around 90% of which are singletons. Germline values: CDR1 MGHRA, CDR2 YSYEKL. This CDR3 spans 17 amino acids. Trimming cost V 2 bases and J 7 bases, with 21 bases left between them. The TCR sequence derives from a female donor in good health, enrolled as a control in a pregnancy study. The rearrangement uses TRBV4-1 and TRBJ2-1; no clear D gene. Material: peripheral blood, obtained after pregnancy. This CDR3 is CASSQPLRSSSRNEQFF. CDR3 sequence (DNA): TGCGCCAGCAGCCAACCCCTCCGGAGTAGCAGTAGGAATGAGCAGTTCTTC.